Included here is one T cell receptor beta chain sequence, with context. What it binds is unknown. The data belong to a study of T cell responses to AZD1222 COVID-19 vaccine. Germline-derived CDR1 and CDR2 are SGHRS and YFSETQ. The V gene lost 4 bases and the J gene lost 0 bases, with 13 bases spanning the gap. This CDR3 region has 15 residues. Assay: immunoSEQ multiplex PCR; the TCRdb copy retains only in-frame clones and omits some. The repertoire holds approximately 160,000 clones, with roughly 92% as singletons. Overall study findings and caveats: The study reported that nearly half of spike-specific TCRs target unmutated variant regions.

The TCR comes from an adult who received the AZD1222 COVID-19 vaccine. The source was peripheral blood, collected 28 days after the second AZD1222 dose. The V call is TRBV5-1, the J call TRBJ1-2; tentatively, D is TRBD1 (6 bases). Here the CDR3 reads CASSLNQGSNYGYTF. CDR3 bases: TGCGCCAGCAGCCTAAACCAGGGGTCTAACTATGGCTACACCTTC.